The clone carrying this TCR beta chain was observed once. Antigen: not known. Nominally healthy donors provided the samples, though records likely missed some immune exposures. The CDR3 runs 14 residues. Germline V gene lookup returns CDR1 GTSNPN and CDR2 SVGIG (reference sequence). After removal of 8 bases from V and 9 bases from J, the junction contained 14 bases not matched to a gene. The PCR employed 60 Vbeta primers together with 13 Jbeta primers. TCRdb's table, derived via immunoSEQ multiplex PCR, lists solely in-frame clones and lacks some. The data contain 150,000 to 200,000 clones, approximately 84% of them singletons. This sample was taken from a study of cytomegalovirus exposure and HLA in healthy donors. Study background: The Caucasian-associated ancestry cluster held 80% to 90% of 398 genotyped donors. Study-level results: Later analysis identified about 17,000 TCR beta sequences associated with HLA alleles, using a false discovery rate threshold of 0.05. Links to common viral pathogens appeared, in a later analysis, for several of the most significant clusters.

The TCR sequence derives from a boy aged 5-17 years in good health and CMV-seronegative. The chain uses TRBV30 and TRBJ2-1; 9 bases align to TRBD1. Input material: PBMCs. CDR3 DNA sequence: TGTGCCGGAGGGGACAGGGCGCTGCGGGGTGAGCAGTTCTTC. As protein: CAGGDRALRGEQFF.